A selection of T cell receptor beta chains follows, all from one sample in a study of blood T cell repertoires in COVID-19. The repertoire was sequenced with immunoSEQ multiplex PCR; TCRdb's copy has only in-frame clones and lacks some. The sample includes about 120,000 clones, approximately 70% of them seen just once. Material: peripheral blood. Every receptor here comes from a human donor with acute or convalescent COVID-19. The donor label of this sample is uncertain. Each CDR3 is given with its conserved first and last residue.

V	J	CDR3
TRBV12-3/TRBV12-4	TRBJ1-3	CASSLSSGNTIYF
TRBV5-1	TRBJ1-5	CASSRGGGGNQPQHF
TRBV11-2	TRBJ1-4	CASSQGGSNEKLFF
TRBV5-1	TRBJ1-2	CASSPKTGGPSILGYTF
TRBV27	TRBJ2-1	CASSQDRGLRNEQFF
TRBV3-1/TRBV3-2	TRBJ1-4	CASSPSIGSGDEKLFF
TRBV2	TRBJ1-1	CASSEAFRVGAFF
TRBV11-2	TRBJ2-7	CASSLNFGLAGSFSYEQYF
TRBV6-5	TRBJ1-4	CASGELGLQTKLFF
TRBV6-2/TRBV6-3	TRBJ1-2	CASSYGANYGYTF
TRBV15	TRBJ1-1	CATSRDINRGGTEAFF
TRBV5-6	TRBJ2-4	CASSSTDIQYF
TRBV9	TRBJ2-3	CASSTGLAGRTDTQYF
TRBV5-8	TRBJ1-1	CASSLVRDPTEAFF
TRBV1	TRBJ2-2	CTSSQVSPPGELFF
TRBV5-1	TRBJ1-2	CASSPDGQVNYGYTF
TRBV11-2	TRBJ2-1	CASSSLARVWNEQFF
TRBV5-1	TRBJ2-5	CASSLYAGVQETQYF
TRBV6-5	TRBJ1-2	CASRMEGTGNYGYTF
TRBV4-1	TRBJ2-1	CASSPRLQGTYNEQFF
TRBV9	TRBJ1-1	CASSVVFGRGNTEAFF
TRBV24-1	TRBJ2-1	CATSDLTGFEQFF